Below, 7 T cell receptor beta chains from the same sample are listed, as sequenced in a study of cytomegalovirus exposure and HLA in healthy donors. Researchers ran the PCR with 60 Vbeta and 13 Jbeta primers. Only in-frame clones appear in the TCRdb table, and some are missing; sequencing was by immunoSEQ multiplex PCR. Among 140,000 to 150,000 clones listed, over 70% were seen once. Material: PBMCs. Source of these receptors: a young man in good health and CMV-seronegative.

The genes are TRBV7-9 and TRBJ1-1; 11 positions agree with TRBD1. The length of the CDR3 is 15 residues. Trimming at V came to 1 base and at J to 5 bases, leaving 3 bases not matched to a gene. Per germline, CDR1 SEHNR and CDR2 FQNEAQ (reference sequence). In DNA, the CDR3 is TGTGCCAGCAGCTTAGGTGGGACAGGGGGTACTGAAGCTTTCTTT. Translating gives CASSLGGTGGTEAFF.

This clone was detected only a few times. The junction departs from germline at one end; a sequencing error may be responsible. The rearrangement uses TRBV5-1 and TRBJ2-6; 7 bases are a match to TRBD2. The CDR3 length is 18 residues. Looked up from germline, CDR1 is SGHRS and CDR2 is YFSETQ. The CDR3 sequence is CASSLKRENTPGANGLTF. The DNA for the CDR3 is TGCGCCAGCAGCTTGAAGCGGGAAAATACCCCTGGGGCCAACGGCCTGACTTTC. The full variable domain, its missing parts supplied by reference TRBV5-1 and TRBJ2-6, is KAGVTQTPRYLIKTRGQQVTLSCSPISGHRSVSWYQQTPGQGLQFLFEYFSETQRNKGNFPGRFSGRQFSNSRSEMNVSTLELGDSALYLCASSLKRENTPGANGLTFGAGSRLTVL.

This chain joins TRBV5-1 and TRBJ2-5; TRBD2 is a possible D gene (6 bases). Trimming removed 0 bases at V and 3 bases at J, with 12 bases between. This CDR3 comprises 15 residues. In germline, CDR1 is SGHRS, CDR2 YFSETQ. CDR3 protein: CASSLVGTSKETQYF. In DNA, the CDR3 is TGCGCCAGCAGCTTGGTGGGGACTTCCAAAGAGACCCAGTACTTC. The entire variable domain, with the rest obtained from reference TRBV5-1 and TRBJ2-5, is as follows: KAGVTQTPRYLIKTRGQQVTLSCSPISGHRSVSWYQQTPGQGLQFLFEYFSETQRNKGNFPGRFSGRQFSNSRSEMNVSTLELGDSALYLCASSLVGTSKETQYFGPGTRLLVL.

The chain combines TRBV5-1 with TRBJ1-6, with 7 bases matching TRBD1. The CDR3 spans 14 residues. Germline V gene lookup returns CDR1 SGHRS and CDR2 YFSETQ. After removal of 4 bases from V and 3 bases from J, the junction contained 1 base not matched to a gene. CDR3 amino acids: CASSRDSYNSPLHF. In DNA form, the CDR3 reads TGCGCCAGCAGCCGGGACAGCTATAATTCACCCCTCCACTTT.

The rearrangement links TRBV7-2 to TRBJ1-4; D gene unclear. Deletions cut 0 bases from V and 8 bases from J, with 7 bases between. The CDR3 length is 13 residues. Germline V gene data show CDR1 as SGHTA and CDR2 as FQGNSA. The CDR3 reads CASSLALGEKLFF. The DNA for the CDR3 is TGTGCCAGCAGCTTAGCTCTCGGGGAAAAACTGTTTTTT.

The V gene is TRBV4-1, the J gene TRBJ2-7; TRBD2 matches 10 bases. Germline assignment: CDR1 MGHRA and CDR2 YSYEKL. V lost 1 base, J lost 4 bases, and 7 bases stayed unmatched. This CDR3 has 16 amino acids. The CDR3 is CASSQASASGSYEQYF. The CDR3 DNA follows: TGCGCCAGCAGCCAAGCCTCGGCTAGCGGGAGTTACGAGCAGTACTTC.

Comments on this clone: The sample has other DNA sequences that encode this CDR3 too. The rearrangement links TRBV18 to TRBJ2-2; 10 bases are shared with TRBD1. CDR3 length equals 16 residues. Germline values: CDR1 KGHSH, CDR2 LQKENI. V gave up 1 base and J gave up 3 bases; unmatched junction bases: 2. This chain's CDR3 is CASSPRGTGDTGELFF. CDR3 in DNA: TGTGCCAGCTCACCACGGGGGACAGGGGACACCGGGGAGCTGTTTTTT.